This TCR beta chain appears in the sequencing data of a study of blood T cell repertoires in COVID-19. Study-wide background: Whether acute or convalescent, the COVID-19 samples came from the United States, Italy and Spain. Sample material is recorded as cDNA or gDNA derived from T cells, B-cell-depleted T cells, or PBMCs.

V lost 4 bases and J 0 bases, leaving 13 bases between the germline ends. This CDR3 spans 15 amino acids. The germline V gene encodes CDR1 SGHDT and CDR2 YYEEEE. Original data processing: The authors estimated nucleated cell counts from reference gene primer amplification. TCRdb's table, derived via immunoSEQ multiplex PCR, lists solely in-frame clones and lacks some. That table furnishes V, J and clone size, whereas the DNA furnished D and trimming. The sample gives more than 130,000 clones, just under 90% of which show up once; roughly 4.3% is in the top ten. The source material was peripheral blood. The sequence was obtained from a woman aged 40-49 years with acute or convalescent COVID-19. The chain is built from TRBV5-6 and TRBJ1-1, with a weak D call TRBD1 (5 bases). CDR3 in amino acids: CASSPTPDMNTEAFF. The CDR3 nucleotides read TGTGCCAGCAGCCCCACCCCGGACATGAACACTGAAGCTTTCTTT.